What follows are 5 T cell receptor beta chains derived from one specimen sequenced in a study of OX40 agonist ivuxolimab in advanced cancers. Libraries were made using the immunoSEQ multiplex PCR assay. TCRdb limited this immuneACCESS table to in-frame rearrangements with V and J called. A share of clones is missing; checked studies link under half to unresolved V genes, and the rest is unexplained. The sample yields over 75,000 clones; approximately 94% were counted once. Of the sample, about 2.6% falls within the top ten clones. Material: CD4+ or CD8+ T cells sorted from blood, obtained in a trial of the OX40 agonist ivuxolimab. The origin of the receptors is an adult with an advanced solid tumor such as melanoma, head and neck, liver or kidney cancer.

This clone has a single count. The rearrangement uses TRBV9 and TRBJ2-5; weak D call: TRBD1 (6 bases). Germline V lookup: CDR1 SGDLS, CDR2 YYNGEE. The CDR3 consists of 16 residues. V was cut by 0 bases and J by 1 base, with 13 bases left in between. CDR3 sequence reads: CASSVAWQGIQETQYF. In DNA form, the CDR3 reads TGTGCCAGCAGCGTAGCCTGGCAGGGGATCCAAGAGACCCAGTACTTC.

The rearrangement links TRBV5-1 to TRBJ1-2; D uncertain. Deletions cut 1 base from V and 4 bases from J, with 14 bases between. Germline loops: CDR1 SGHRS, CDR2 YFSETQ. CDR3 size: 15 residues. CDR3 bases: TGCGCCAGCAGCTTGTATTACGGGGAGGGCTATGGCTACACCTTC. It yields the protein CASSLYYGEGYGYTF.

The chain's CDR3 is CASSFPGAEQETQYF. The CDR3 coding sequence is TGTGCCAGCAGCTTTCCAGGGGCTGAGCAAGAGACCCAGTACTTC. The V gene is TRBV7-9, the J gene TRBJ2-5; D possibly corresponds to TRBD1 (6 bases). Germline V gene lookup returns CDR1 SEHNR and CDR2 FQNEAQ (reference sequence). This CDR3 has 15 residues. Deletions cut 3 bases from V and 2 bases from J, with 13 bases between.

The DNA of the CDR3 is TGTGCCTGGAGTGTACGGGCCGGGACAGGGTCGTACGAGCAGTACTTC. Translating gives CAWSVRAGTGSYEQYF. The chain uses TRBV30 and TRBJ2-7; TRBD1 matches 9 bases. Germline V CDR1 and CDR2: GTSNPN, SVGIG (reference sequence). The CDR3 is made up of 16 amino acids. Germline trimming cut 0 bases from V and 4 bases from J; bases unmatched to any gene: 10. The variable domain in full, with the rest retrieved from reference TRBV30 and TRBJ2-7, is SQTIHQWPATLVQPVGSPLSLECTVEGTSNPNLYWYRQAAGRGLQLLFYSVGIGQISSEVPQNLSASRPQDRQFILSSKKLLLSDSGFYLCAWSVRAGTGSYEQYFGPGTRLTVT.

This chain joins TRBV4-1 and TRBJ1-1; 10 nucleotides align to TRBD1. Trimming took 0 bases from V and 10 from J; bases not matched to a gene: 8. The CDR3 is 15 amino acids. CDR1 is MGHRA and CDR2 is YSYEKL in the germline V gene. The CDR3 DNA reads as TGCGCCAGCAGCCAAGAGAAGGACAGGGGGTATTCAGCTTTCTTT. Protein sequence: CASSQEKDRGYSAFF.